A single sample gave rise to the 5 T cell receptor beta chains below, sequenced in a study of T-cell reconstitution after alpha-beta-depleted transplantation in children. As it was prepared, the TCRbeta library received unique molecular identifiers. MiXCR, applied by TCRdb to the PCR reads, yields one record per CDR3 protein. The data show nearly 550,000 distinct CDR3 sequences, approximately 20% seen once. Here the sequenced sample was PBMCs from the stem cell graft donor, taken from the stem cell graft. Receptors were obtained from a human donor who donated a stem cell graft to a child with acute lymphoblastic leukemia.

This clonotype has only a few counts. The CDR3: CSASGAYDSGANVLTF. The CDR3 DNA reads as TGCAGTGCGAGTGGGGCCTACGACTCTGGGGCCAACGTCCTGACTTTC. The chain combines TRBV20-1 with TRBJ2-6; D is perhaps TRBD1 (5 bases). The germline gives CDR1 DFQATT, CDR2 SNEGSKA (reference sequence). This CDR3 has 16 amino acids. Trimming removed 6 bases at V and 0 bases at J, with 15 bases between.

This clonotype was detected many times. The CDR3 here is CSAGAGEQDTQYF. CDR3 nucleotide sequence: TGCAGCGCTGGGGCAGGGGAGCAAGATACGCAGTATTTT. The V and J genes are TRBV29-1 and TRBJ2-3, with D possibly being TRBD1 (6 bases). Germline V gene lookup returns CDR1 SQVTM and CDR2 ANQGSEA. Trimming took 7 bases from V and 5 from J, leaving 16 bases between them. The CDR3 is 13 residues long.

This clonotype was seen more than once but under ten times. The chain joins TRBV6-5 to TRBJ1-3, with a tentative D call TRBD1 (6 bases). V dropped 0 bases and J dropped 5 bases, with 11 bases sitting between them. The CDR3 totals 15 residues. From germline, CDR1 is MNHEY and CDR2 SVGAGI. CDR3 residues: CASSYSEDRRNTIYF. CDR3 nucleotides: TGTGCCAGCAGTTACTCAGAGGACAGAAGAAACACCATATATTTT.

This clonotype has just a few counts. This chain links TRBV9 with TRBJ1-6; D is undetermined. Germline V gives CDR1 SGDLS, CDR2 YYNGEE. The V and J ends lost 0 bases and 7 bases respectively, with 5 bases between them. This CDR3 spans 13 amino acids. The DNA of the CDR3 is TGTGCCAGCAGCGTAGGACCCAATTCACCCCTCCACTTT. Translating gives CASSVGPNSPLHF.

Here the CDR3 reads CASNSNFGGELFF. Here the CDR3 DNA reads TGTGCCAGTAATTCTAATTTCGGCGGGGAGCTGTTTTTT. The V gene is TRBV7-8, the J gene TRBJ2-2; D unclear. Germline CDR1 and CDR2: SGHVS and FQNEAQ. This CDR3 comprises 13 residues. V lost 9 bases, J lost 7 bases, and 15 bases lay in between. Using reference TRBV7-8 and TRBJ2-2 for the parts outside the CDR3, the full variable domain is GAGVSQSPRYKVAKRGQDVALRCDPISGHVSLFWYQQALGQGPEFLTYFQNEAQLDKSGLPSDRFFAERPEGSVSTLKIQRTQQEDSAVYLCASNSNFGGELFFGEGSRLTVL.